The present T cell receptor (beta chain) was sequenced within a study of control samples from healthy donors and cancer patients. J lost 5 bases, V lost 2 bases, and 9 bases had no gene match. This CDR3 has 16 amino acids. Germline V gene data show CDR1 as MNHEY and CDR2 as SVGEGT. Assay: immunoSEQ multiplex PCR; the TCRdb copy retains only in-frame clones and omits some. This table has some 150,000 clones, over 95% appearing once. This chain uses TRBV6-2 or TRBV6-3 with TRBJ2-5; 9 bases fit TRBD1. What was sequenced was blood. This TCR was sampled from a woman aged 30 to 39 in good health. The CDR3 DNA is TGTGCCAGCAGTTACGCGGGACAGGGACGGGAGGAGACCCAGTACTTC. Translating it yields CASSYAGQGREETQYF.